A single sample is the source of the 2 T cell receptor beta chains below, sequenced in a study of T cells in pancreatic ductal adenocarcinoma (dated by TCRdb to about 2017). Preparation of the library involved the immunoSEQ multiplex PCR assay. TCRdb provides this immuneACCESS table in a form limited to in-frame rearrangements. Some clones are lacking; in checked studies, under half of them reflect an unresolved V gene, and why the rest are absent is not known. This sample is represented by about 17,000 clones; approximately 91% of them were singletons. 0.94% of the sample is taken by the ten largest. Selected pancreatic ductal adenocarcinoma patients had undergone surgery without neoadjuvant therapy. The material sequenced was PBMCs. These receptors were taken from a human donor with pancreatic ductal adenocarcinoma.

The chain joins TRBV4-3 to TRBJ1-2, with 8 bases aligning to TRBD1. The CDR3 loop spans 15 amino acids. Germline CDR1 and CDR2: LGHNA and YSLEER. V was clipped by 4 bases and J by 7 bases; unmatched bases: 11. The DNA of the CDR3 is TGCGCCAGCAGCCGTGGCGACAGGGGAGAGGCTGGCTACACCTTC. The encoded protein is CASSRGDRGEAGYTF.

The table lists this clone with a few counts. V is TRBV4-3 and J is TRBJ2-2; TRBD2 matches 8 bases. The CDR3 totals 16 residues. CDR1 and CDR2 from the germline V gene are LGHNA and YSLEER. V shed 1 base and J 0 bases; nucleotides not matched to a gene: 1. The CDR3, as DNA: TGCGCCAGCAGCCAAGCACTAGCGGCGAACACCGGGGAGCTGTTTTTT. It translates to CASSQALAANTGELFF.